This T cell receptor (beta chain) was captured in a study of T cells in Graves' hyperthyroidism and ophthalmopathy. The germline V gene has CDR1 MDHEN and CDR2 SYDVKM. Trimming removed 7 bases from V and 4 bases from J; junction bases left unmatched: 9. This CDR3 is built from 15 residues. Notes on the study in general: A median approximately 6.5 months before onset, the model predicted ophthalmopathy.

The investigators amplified TCR beta CDR3 regions from RNA transcripts. The TCR CDR3 first-round RT-PCR relied on the HTBI primer set. Via MiXCR, TCRdb re-called the multiplex PCR reads, giving one row per CDR3 protein. The data hold roughly 570,000 distinct CDR3 sequences, with less than 20% observed a single time. This clonotype appeared many times. Its antigen remains unknown. The sample comprised blood. This sequence was found in a woman in her thirties with Graves' hyperthyroidism. The V gene is TRBV28, the J gene TRBJ2-7; 11 bases line up with TRBD1. The CDR3 bases are TGTGCCAGCACTACTCCGGGACAGGGGGATTACGAGCAGTACTTC. Residues: CASTTPGQGDYEQYF. Full variable domain (missing parts from reference TRBV28 and TRBJ2-7): DVKVTQSSRYLVKRTGEKVFLECVQDMDHENMFWYRQDPGLGLRLIYFSYDVKMKEKGDIPEGYSVSREKKERFSLILESASTNQTSMYLCASTTPGQGDYEQYFGPGTRLTVT.